This T cell receptor (beta chain) was captured in a study of shared clonotypes between healthy human individuals. Comment on this clone: Its matching antigen is unknown.

The V gene's germline CDR1 is LNHNV and CDR2 YYDKDF (reference sequence). Trimming removed 7 bases from V and 2 bases from J; junction bases left unmatched: 11. CDR3 length equals 15 residues. Only in-frame clones appear in the TCRdb table, and some are missing; sequencing was by immunoSEQ multiplex PCR. The sample lists about 2.5 million clones; approximately 90% were seen once. Study outcomes and limitations: The sharing of 4.5% to 5.5% of naive CD4 clonotypes was seen across a few donors. Non-shared clonotypes were found to have lower generation probabilities than the clonotypes that were shared by all four of the sorted-subset donors.

The clonotype originates from a man aged 18-30 years in good health. Some clones in this sample may be carry-over from other donors' samples. This chain connects TRBV15 to TRBJ2-7; TRBD2 matches 7 bases. The sequencing input was naive CD4+ T cells from PBMCs. Subset described: CD45RA+ positively selected. CDR3 bases: TGTGCCACCAAAGTTGAGCGGGATCCCACCTACGAGCAGTACTTC. This encodes CATKVERDPTYEQYF.